These T cell receptor beta chains were read from a single sample in a study of immune cell composition in non-small cell lung cancer. Data came from immunoSEQ multiplex PCR; TCRdb stores just in-frame clones and leaves some out. The repertoire includes some 8,500 clones, roughly 79% of them detected once, and around 9.9% sits in the top ten. Sequencing was carried out using lung tumor tissue. Source of these receptors: a human donor with non-small cell lung cancer. Each CDR3 is given with its conserved first and last residue. Fields, in order: clone size, J gene, D gene, V gene, CDR3 DNA, CDR3 protein. D genes are given only for firm matches. Clone size is stated in some rows and not others, as once, few, many or a class when expanded.

>NA|TRBJ2-5|TRBD2|TRBV9
TGTGCCAGCAGCGTTGGGACTAGCGGGACGGAGACCCAGTACTTC
CASSVGTSGTETQYF
>NA|TRBJ2-1|NA|TRBV19
TGTGCCAGTAGGAGCGGGTTCAATGAGCAGTTCTTC
CASRSGFNEQFF
>NA|TRBJ2-5|NA|TRBV20-1
TGCAGTGCTAGACAAGAGACCCAGTACTTC
CSARQETQYF
>NA|TRBJ1-2|TRBD1|TRBV11-2
TGTGCCAGCAGCTTATCGACAGGGGCCTATTCTAACTATGGCTACACCTTC
CASSLSTGAYSNYGYTF
>NA|TRBJ1-5|NA|TRBV19
TGTGCCAGTAGTATAGTCAGGGCGTCGAGCAATCAGCCCCAGCATTTT
CASSIVRASSNQPQHF
>NA|TRBJ1-1|NA|TRBV2
TGTGCCAGGTTGGTGAACACTGAAGCTTTCTTT
CARLVNTEAFF
>NA|TRBJ2-7|TRBD1|TRBV15
TGTGCCACCAGCAGGGGACCAGGGGGCTACGAGCAGTACTTC
CATSRGPGGYEQYF
>NA|TRBJ1-6|NA|TRBV28
TGTGCCAGCAGCTCACGGGGATCACCCCTCCACTTT
CASSSRGSPLHF
>NA|TRBJ1-2|NA|TRBV30
TGTGCCTGGTTGGATTTTGGCTACACCTTC
CAWLDFGYTF
>NA|TRBJ1-1|TRBD1|TRBV5-1
TGCGCCAGCAGCGGGACAGGTTTTGAGAATGAAGCTTTCTTT
CASSGTGFENEAFF
>few|TRBJ1-1|NA|TRBV21-1
TGTGCCAGCACAACAGGGAACGCTCCGAACACTGAAGCTTTCTTT
CASTTGNAPNTEAFF
>NA|TRBJ2-7|TRBD2|TRBV9
TGTGCCAGCAGCGCAAGCGGGGCCGCCTACGAGCAGTACTTC
CASSASGAAYEQYF
>few|TRBJ1-1|TRBD1|TRBV7-8
TGTGCCAGCAGCTTATCTACAGGGGTAGGGGAAGCTTTCTTT
CASSLSTGVGEAFF
>NA|TRBJ2-1|TRBD2|TRBV5-5
TGTGCCAGCAGCCAAGATTATCTCACTAGCGGGAGTGGCAATGAGCAGTTCTTC
CASSQDYLTSGSGNEQFF
>NA|TRBJ2-7|TRBD1|TRBV9
TGTGCCAGCAGCCCCCGACAGGGGAGCTCCTACGAGCAGTACTTC
CASSPRQGSSYEQYF